These 2 T cell receptor beta chains originate from one sample sequenced in a study of Ad26.COV2.S vaccination and SARS-CoV-2 variants. Using immunoSEQ multiplex PCR, the repertoire was profiled, and TCRdb retains in-frame clones only, with some absent. This table holds 300,000 to 400,000 clones, 86% found once. The treatment here: 15 to 20 received Ad26.COV2.S at low or high dose, single or two shots; about 5 received placebo; per-sample allocation not given. Sample collection was performed on day 63 after the first vaccine or placebo injection. This sample comprised peripheral blood, obtained in a trial of Ad26.COV2.S vaccine versus placebo. Source of these receptors: a person aged 18-60 years who received the Ad26.COV2.S COVID-19 vaccine or a placebo.

J is TRBJ1-2 and V is TRBV6-6; no firm D call. The CDR3 sequence is 16 residues long. Trimming stripped 6 bases from V and 3 bases from J, with 20 bases between. In germline, CDR1 is MNHNY, CDR2 SVGAGI (reference sequence). The CDR3 spells CASRPSITGPHYGYTF. The CDR3 nucleotides read TGTGCCAGCAGACCCTCCATTACCGGGCCCCACTATGGCTACACCTTC.

CDR3 amino acids: CASSEQWGYEQYF. Here the CDR3 DNA reads TGTGCCAGCAGTGAACAGTGGGGCTACGAGCAGTACTTC. The V gene is TRBV25-1, the J gene TRBJ2-7; D unresolved. There are 13 residues in the CDR3. Per germline, CDR1 MGHDK and CDR2 SYGVNS. Trimming removed 2 bases from V and 3 bases from J, with 8 bases in between.